The 32 T cell receptor beta chains below all came from one sample that was sequenced in a study of shared clonotypes between healthy human individuals. The repertoire was sequenced with immunoSEQ multiplex PCR; TCRdb's copy has only in-frame clones and lacks some. This sample has roughly 490,000 clones, with 76% found just once. Material for sequencing was PBMCs. The receptors were sampled from a woman between 40 and 50 years old in good health. Some clones in this sample may be carry-over from other donors' samples.

This clone was detected only a few times. This rearrangement joins TRBV9 to TRBJ1-2; 10 bases line up with TRBD1. There are 15 residues in the CDR3. CDR1 SGDLS and CDR2 YYNGEE come from the germline V gene. Trimming at V came to 0 bases and at J to 8 bases, leaving 7 bases not matched to a gene. In nucleotides, the CDR3 is TGTGCCAGCAGCGTAGTTGGGACAGGGGAGAACGGCTACACCTTC. Its translation is CASSVVGTGENGYTF.

The J gene is TRBJ2-7, the V gene TRBV11-2; 8 bases line up with TRBD1. Trimming cost V 5 bases and J 7 bases; bases outside gene matches: 10. In germline, CDR1 is SGHAT, CDR2 FQNNGV. CDR3 length equals 14 residues. As DNA, the CDR3 is TGTGCCAGCAGCCCAACCACCGGGACAGGAGAGCAGTACTTC. Its translation: CASSPTTGTGEQYF.

This clone is a singleton in its sample. The rearrangement joins TRBV11-2 to TRBJ2-1, with a weak D call TRBD2 (6 bases). Germline loops: CDR1 SGHAT, CDR2 FQNNGV. Trimming pared 5 bases from V and 0 bases from J, leaving 14 bases between. CDR3 length: 16 amino acids. DNA for the CDR3: TGTGCCAGCAGCGCCTCCCTCGGGGGCTCCTACAATGAGCAGTTCTTC. It specifies CASSASLGGSYNEQFF.

This rearrangement joins TRBV19 to TRBJ2-4; D unresolved. The germline V gene encodes CDR1 LNHDA and CDR2 SQIVND (reference sequence). Trimming took off 1 base at V and 1 base at J, with 11 bases between the two ends. This CDR3 spans 16 amino acids. The CDR3 DNA is TGTGCCAGTAGTATAGGGTTGGAAGGGGCCAAAAACATTCAGTACTTC. It yields the protein CASSIGLEGAKNIQYF.

The chain recombines TRBV9 with TRBJ1-1; TRBD1 aligns across 9 bases. The CDR3 runs 14 residues. Germline CDR1 is SGDLS and CDR2 is YYNGEE. With V trimmed by 0 bases and J by 8 bases, 5 bases remained unmatched. The CDR3, as DNA: TGTGCCAGCAGCGTAGGTGGGACAGGGACCGAAGCTTTCTTT. Its translation is CASSVGGTGTEAFF.

The chain employs TRBV5-1 and TRBJ2-3; 10 bases are a match to TRBD1. The CDR3 is made up of 15 amino acids. The V and J ends lost 2 bases and 3 bases, in that order; junction bases with no gene match: 3. CDR1 and CDR2 from the germline V gene are SGHRS and YFSETQ. CDR3: CASSFDRGPTDTQYF. Written as DNA, the CDR3 is TGCGCCAGCAGCTTCGACAGGGGGCCTACAGATACGCAGTATTTT. The whole variable domain, remainder taken from reference TRBV5-1 and TRBJ2-3, is KAGVTQTPRYLIKTRGQQVTLSCSPISGHRSVSWYQQTPGQGLQFLFEYFSETQRNKGNFPGRFSGRQFSNSRSEMNVSTLELGDSALYLCASSFDRGPTDTQYFGPGTRLTVL.

Regarding this clone: At one of its ends the junction is not consistent with the germline gene, which may arise from a read error. The V call is TRBV19, the J call TRBJ2-1, with 8 nucleotides matching TRBD1. This CDR3 has 14 amino acids. Germline V lookup: CDR1 LNHDA, CDR2 SQIVND (reference sequence). CDR3 in amino acids: CASIPGQAINEPFF. CDR3 coding DNA: TGTGCCAGTATCCCGGGACAGGCTATCAATGAGCCGTTCTTC.

The rearrangement uses TRBV5-1 and TRBJ2-3; TRBD2 is a possible D gene (6 bases). The CDR3 length is 14 residues. Germline V gives CDR1 SGHRS, CDR2 YFSETQ. Trimming shortened V by 4 bases and J by 4 bases, and 13 bases separated the two germline ends. In nucleotides, the CDR3 is TGCGCCAGCAGCGCAACTAGCATCTCAGATACGCAGTATTTT. Protein: CASSATSISDTQYF.

This clone has only one observation. V and J are TRBV7-3 and TRBJ2-1, with D hard to call. V lost 5 bases and J lost 0, with 14 bases in between. CDR1 SGHTA and CDR2 FQGTGA come from the germline V gene. The CDR3 totals 16 residues. The CDR3 here is CASSPGPASSYNEQFF. The CDR3 nucleotides are TGTGCCAGCAGCCCTGGACCCGCCAGCTCCTACAATGAGCAGTTCTTC.

The V and J genes are TRBV5-1 and TRBJ1-1, with TRBD1 identical over 8 bases. This CDR3 region has 15 residues. The trim removed 5 bases at V and 0 bases at J, leaving 6 bases unmatched. Germline V lookup: CDR1 SGHRS, CDR2 YFSETQ. The CDR3 protein is CASRETGDMNTEAFF. CDR3 bases: TGCGCCAGCAGAGAGACAGGGGACATGAACACTGAAGCTTTCTTT.

J is TRBJ2-3 and V is TRBV28; D ambiguous. CDR1 and CDR2 from the germline V gene are MDHEN and SYDVKM. CDR3 length: 12 residues. The V end was cut by 5 bases, the J end by 6 bases, with 9 bases between. In DNA, the CDR3 is TGTGCCAGCAGTCCCCCATTGGATACGCAGTATTTT. It encodes CASSPPLDTQYF.

J is TRBJ1-2 and V is TRBV30, with TRBD1 matching over 7 bases. Losses at the gene ends were 0 bases for V and 4 bases for J; bases not matched to a gene: 14. CDR1 and CDR2 (germline): GTSNPN, SVGIG (reference sequence). The CDR3 spans 17 residues. Here the CDR3 reads CAWSVGRTGALGYGYTF. CDR3 in DNA: TGTGCCTGGAGTGTAGGTCGAACAGGGGCTCTTGGCTATGGCTACACCTTC. The full variable domain, rest sourced from reference TRBV30 and TRBJ1-2, is SQTIHQWPATLVQPVGSPLSLECTVEGTSNPNLYWYRQAAGRGLQLLFYSVGIGQISSEVPQNLSASRPQDRQFILSSKKLLLSDSGFYLCAWSVGRTGALGYGYTFGSGTRLTVV.

With regard to this clone: Its ends do not fully match the called genes, so a read error is possible. The chain carries TRBV29-1 and TRBJ2-7, with D possibly being TRBD1 (5 bases). The CDR3 loop spans 12 amino acids. Germline V lookup: CDR1 SQVTM, CDR2 ANQGSEA. This CDR3 is CSAEFQGYEQYF. In nucleotides, the CDR3 is TGCAGCGCTGAATTCCAGGGCTACGAGCAGTACTTC.

Notes on this clone: With only one base between it and a far larger clone, this is likely a read error. This chain connects TRBV30 to TRBJ2-1, with D possibly being TRBD2 (6 bases). The CDR3 runs to 14 residues. The germline V gene has CDR1 GTSNPN and CDR2 SVGIG (reference sequence). Between the trimmed V and J ends, which lost 5 bases and 4 bases, there was a span of 15 bases. CDR3: CAWGGGIPYNEQFF. The CDR3 DNA sequence: TGTGCCTGGGGTGGGGGGATCCCTTACAATGAGCAGTTCTTC.

The chain couples TRBV11-1 to TRBJ2-7; 7 nucleotides agree with TRBD1. Germline-derived CDR1 and CDR2 are SGHAT and FQDESV (reference sequence). V dropped 3 bases and J dropped 0; count of bases not matched to a gene: 2. The CDR3 length is 14 residues. CDR3 region: CASSFSGGSYEQYF. As DNA, the CDR3 is TGTGCCAGCAGCTTCTCAGGGGGCTCCTACGAGCAGTACTTC.

In its sample, this clone was seen once. CDR3 in amino acids: CSATSGHIQYF. DNA for the CDR3: TGCAGTGCTACTAGCGGGCACATTCAGTACTTC. The chain has TRBV20-1 and TRBJ2-4; 8 bases are shared with TRBD2. Germline V lookup: CDR1 DFQATT, CDR2 SNEGSKA (reference sequence). The CDR3 is made up of 11 amino acids. J gave up 8 bases and V 4 bases, and 1 base lay outside the gene matches.

The CDR3 is CATSRDRGLVSNEQFF. The DNA of the CDR3 is TGTGCCACCAGTCGTGACCGGGGTCTAGTCTCCAATGAGCAGTTCTTC. This chain joins TRBV15 and TRBJ2-1; a weak D match, TRBD2 (5 bases). CDR1 is LNHNV and CDR2 is YYDKDF in the germline V gene (reference sequence). The CDR3 loop spans 16 amino acids. V lost 6 bases to trimming and J lost 6 bases, with 21 bases between them. Together with reference TRBV15 and TRBJ2-1, the CDR3 gives the full variable domain: DAMVIQNPRYQVTQFGKPVTLSCSQTLNHNVMYWYQQKSSQAPKLLFHYYDKDFNNEADTPDNFQSRRPNTSFCFLDIRSPGLGDTAMYLCATSRDRGLVSNEQFFGPGTRLTVL.

This chain uses TRBV6-5 with TRBJ1-2, with TRBD1 matching 11 bases. V was pared by 6 bases and J by 6 bases, with 6 bases of the junction left unmatched. The CDR3 runs 14 residues. Germline assignment: CDR1 MNHEY and CDR2 SVGAGI. CDR3 loop: CASSPGQGDNGYTF. The CDR3 DNA reads as TGTGCCAGCAGCCCGGGACAGGGGGATAATGGCTACACCTTC.

The V gene is TRBV5-4, the J gene TRBJ1-2; no clear D. The CDR3 is 13 amino acids. CDR1 is SGHNT, CDR2 YYREEE, per germline (reference sequence). V shed 1 base and J shed 3 bases, with 7 bases lying between them. Written as DNA, the CDR3 is TGTGCCAGCAGCTTGTCCGAAGACTATGGCTACACCTTC. Translated, it gives CASSLSEDYGYTF.

On this clone: A much larger clone differs from this one at a single base, so this may be a read error. The chain uses TRBV11-2 and TRBJ1-2, with a weak D call TRBD1 (6 bases). Germline CDR1 is SGHAT and CDR2 is FQNNGV. The CDR3 sequence is 15 residues long. The CDR3 DNA is TGTGCCGGCAGCCCCACTATCGGACAGAGCTATGGCTACACCTTC. Amino acids: CAGSPTIGQSYGYTF.

The rearrangement links TRBV5-1 to TRBJ2-2; D unclear. CDR1 SGHRS and CDR2 YFSETQ come from the germline V gene. V was pared by 2 bases and J by 6 bases, with 8 bases between. The CDR3 is 13 residues long. The CDR3 coding sequence is TGCGCCAGCAGCTTTCGGGTCGCCGGGGAGCTGTTTTTT. This gives the protein CASSFRVAGELFF.

Turning to this clone: This may be a read error: a much more frequent sequence differs by one nucleotide. This chain joins TRBV13 and TRBJ2-2; the D is unclear. The V end was cut by 5 bases, the J end by 6 bases, with 16 bases between. CDR1 and CDR2 (germline): PRHDT, FYEKMQ (reference sequence). The CDR3 is 15 amino acids. In nucleotides, the CDR3 is TGTGCCAGCAGCACGCAGCTTAGCCCCCCCGGGGAGCTGTTTTTT. Amino acid sequence: CASSTQLSPPGELFF.

This chain uses TRBV27 with TRBJ2-7, with 8 bases matching TRBD2. Germline V gene lookup returns CDR1 MNHEY and CDR2 SMNVEV (reference sequence). After removal of 5 bases from V and 5 bases from J, the junction contained 17 bases not matched to a gene. The length of the CDR3 is 17 residues. The CDR3: CASSPRPGLGSHDEQYF. CDR3 sequence (DNA): TGTGCCAGCAGTCCAAGGCCGGGACTAGGCTCTCACGACGAGCAGTACTTC.

V gene TRBV29-1 combines with J gene TRBJ2-3; D unclear. Trimming cost V 2 bases and J 3 bases, with 6 bases left between them. From germline, CDR1 is SQVTM and CDR2 ANQGSEA. CDR3 length: 12 amino acids. DNA for the CDR3: TGCAGCGTTGAACAGAAGACAGATACGCAGTATTTT. It is translated as CSVEQKTDTQYF.

The chain combines TRBV7-3 with TRBJ2-1, with a possible D match to TRBD1 (5 bases). This CDR3 contains 14 residues. Germline V lookup: CDR1 SGHTA, CDR2 FQGTGA. The V and J ends lost 6 bases and 0 bases respectively, with 9 bases between them. CDR3 DNA sequence: TGTGCCAGCAGTACAGGAGCCTCCTACAATGAGCAGTTCTTC. This gives the protein CASSTGASYNEQFF.

With regard to this clone: Other DNA sequences in the same sample also yield this CDR3. CDR3 residues: CASSLGGVNTEAFF. The CDR3 coding sequence is TGTGCCAGCAGCTTAGGAGGAGTGAACACTGAAGCTTTCTTT. V gene TRBV7-2 combines with J gene TRBJ1-1; D remains unclear. Per the germline V gene, CDR1 is SGHTA and CDR2 is FQGNSA. V lost 1 base and J 0 bases, leaving 6 bases between the germline ends. CDR3 size: 14 residues.

This sequence joins TRBV7-2 and TRBJ1-3; D gene uncertain. Germline loops: CDR1 SGHTA, CDR2 FQGNSA. The CDR3 totals 12 residues. The germline V and J ends were trimmed by 7 bases and 0 bases, with 4 bases remaining between them. The CDR3 DNA reads as TGTGCCAGCACTTACTCTGGAAACACCATATATTTT. Amino acids: CASTYSGNTIYF.

This chain uses TRBV2 with TRBJ2-7; 8 bases match TRBD2. Germline V CDR1 and CDR2: SNHLY, FYNNEI. Losses at the gene ends were 11 bases for V and 2 bases for J; bases not matched to a gene: 11. The CDR3 runs to 14 residues. The CDR3, as DNA: TGTGCCTACGCGGTATCGGGAGGGGCCTACGAGCAGTACTTC. Translation: CAYAVSGGAYEQYF.

In its sample, this clone was seen a few times. Other nucleotide sequences in the sample specify the same CDR3. The chain links TRBV5-1 to TRBJ2-7; 9 bases are shared with TRBD1. V lost 3 bases, J lost 0 bases, and 1 base stayed unmatched. The CDR3 totals 14 residues. The germline V gene has CDR1 SGHRS and CDR2 YFSETQ. CDR3 DNA: TGCGCCAGCAGCTCGGGACAGGGCTCCTACGAGCAGTACTTC. This translates into CASSSGQGSYEQYF.

This clone was seen a few times. The chain couples TRBV4-3 to TRBJ2-6; D is uncertain. The CDR3 runs to 16 residues. The V gene lost 0 bases and the J gene lost 0 bases, with 6 bases spanning the gap. Germline-derived CDR1 and CDR2 are LGHNA and YSLEER. The CDR3 here is CASSQDVLSGANVLTF. The DNA for the CDR3 is TGCGCCAGCAGCCAAGATGTCCTCTCTGGGGCCAACGTCCTGACTTTC.

The chain combines TRBV28 with TRBJ2-1, with 9 positions matching TRBD2. J gave up 4 bases and V 8 bases, and 18 bases lay outside the gene matches. The CDR3 loop spans 18 amino acids. The V gene's germline CDR1 is MDHEN and CDR2 SYDVKM. DNA for the CDR3: TGTGCCAGCCCTAAGGGGATTTCTAGCGGGAAGGATTACAATGAGCAGTTCTTC. Protein sequence: CASPKGISSGKDYNEQFF.

DNA of the CDR3: TGTGCCATCATGGGGACAGTGAACACTGAAGCTTTCTTT. Residues: CAIMGTVNTEAFF. The chain is built from TRBV10-3 and TRBJ1-1; 7 positions match TRBD1. Germline V gene lookup returns CDR1 ENHRY and CDR2 SYGVKD. The CDR3 is 13 amino acids. Trimming took 7 bases from V and 0 from J; bases not matched to a gene: 2.